This T cell receptor (beta chain) stems from a study of beta chain features in type 1 diabetes. Study-wide findings and caveats: Among all four CD4+ subsets, Type 1 diabetes patients had TCRB CDR3s that were moderately but significantly shorter. The naive, central memory and Treg TCRB repertoires looked more alike in patients than they did in healthy donors. PCR might show a preference for shorter templates, equally across patients and controls.

The collection from each donor was one heparinised blood draw averaging around 0.11 L. Sorted CD4+ subsets: naive, central memory, regulatory, stem cell-like memory (CD45RO/CCR7/CD25/CD127/CD95/CD27 panel). Every isolated RNA sample was fully reverse transcribed, so sequencing captured expressed TCRB transcripts. TCRdb's table, derived via immunoSEQ multiplex PCR, lists solely in-frame clones and lacks some. The sample includes about 240,000 clones, roughly 13% of them seen just once. This clone came up a few times. What it binds is not known. This CDR3 contains 15 residues. Germline values: CDR1 LGHNA, CDR2 YNFKEQ. V lost 4 bases and J lost 2; bases outside the gene matches: 5.

V is TRBV4-2 and J is TRBJ1-1; 9 bases line up with TRBD1. This sequence originates from a young man with type 1 diabetes. Specimen: naive CD4+ T cells from blood. CDR3 sequence reads: CASSRGQGPNTEAFF. The CDR3 DNA is TGTGCCAGCAGCCGAGGACAGGGGCCCAACACTGAAGCTTTCTTT.